This TCR beta chain was observed in a study of cytomegalovirus exposure and HLA in healthy donors. General study points: Later analysis showed most CMV-associated TCR beta chains appearing HLA-restricted. In terms of immune exposure information, only CMV serostatus was available.

Note on this clone: Its matching antigen is unknown.

The PCR contained 60 Vbeta and 13 Jbeta primers. Libraries were prepared by immunoSEQ multiplex PCR; TCRdb keeps only in-frame clonotypes and omits some of them. The repertoire holds around 130,000 clones, with more than 60% as singletons. The junction had 3 bases not matched to a gene; V was cut back by 2 bases and J by 4 bases. CDR1 SGHRS and CDR2 YFSETQ come from the germline V gene. The CDR3 covers 14 residues. The TCR sequence derives from a middle-aged woman in good health and CMV-seronegative. This chain connects TRBV5-1 to TRBJ2-3; 8 nucleotides match TRBD1. The sequencing sample was made of PBMCs. Here the CDR3 DNA reads TGCGCCAGCAGCTTACTGACAGGGGCAGATACGCAGTATTTT. Its translation is CASSLLTGADTQYF. Full variable domain (rest looked up from reference TRBV5-1 and TRBJ2-3): KAGVTQTPRYLIKTRGQQVTLSCSPISGHRSVSWYQQTPGQGLQFLFEYFSETQRNKGNFPGRFSGRQFSNSRSEMNVSTLELGDSALYLCASSLLTGADTQYFGPGTRLTVL.